The next 22 T cell receptor beta chains were all read from a single sample in a study of T cell responses to AZD1222 COVID-19 vaccine (dated by TCRdb to about 2021). What this sample's time point label stands for: baseline before first vaccination. Library preparation was by the immunoSEQ multiplex PCR assay. The table comes from immuneACCESS by way of TCRdb, which keeps in-frame sequences with V and J called. Part of the clones is missing from these tables; in studies checked, under half for an unresolved V gene and the rest for unknown reasons. The sample table on file contains about 140,000 clones. Under 2.5% of the sample comes from the top ten. The sample consisted of peripheral blood. Receptor source: an adult in good health.

The chain joins TRBV4-3 to TRBJ2-1; TRBD1 or TRBD2 may be the D gene (5 bases each). CDR3 size: 15 residues. V gave up 4 bases and J gave up 9 bases, with 19 bases separating them. Germline-derived CDR1 and CDR2 are LGHNA and YSLEER. The CDR3, as DNA: TGCGCCAGCAGCCCCCAGACGAGGGGAAGGGCTGAGCAGTTCTTC. It encodes CASSPQTRGRAEQFF.

The rearrangement uses TRBV15 and TRBJ1-5; no reliable D call. Germline V gene data show CDR1 as LNHNV and CDR2 as YYDKDF (reference sequence). V lost 4 bases to trimming and J lost 1 base, with 5 bases between them. This CDR3 comprises 13 residues. Here the CDR3 reads CATSTASNQPQHF. In DNA, the CDR3 is TGTGCCACCAGCACCGCCAGCAATCAGCCCCAGCATTTT.

Note on this clone: Within the sample, other DNA sequences also encode this same CDR3. The chain joins TRBV12-3 or TRBV12-4 to TRBJ1-1; TRBD1 is a possible D gene (5 bases). The CDR3 contains 13 residues. With 2 bases removed from V and 1 base from J, the gap between germline ends came to 5 bases. In DNA, the CDR3 is TGTGCCAGCAGTTTAACAGGGAACACTGAAGCTTTCTTT. Encoded protein: CASSLTGNTEAFF.

V usage is TRBV3-1 (or the pseudogene TRBV3-2) and J usage is TRBJ2-7; weak D call: TRBD2 (6 bases). The CDR3 extends over 16 amino acids. Germline assignment: CDR1 LGHDT and CDR2 YNNKEL (reference sequence). Trimming removed 4 bases at V and 0 bases at J, with 16 bases between. CDR3 sequence (DNA): TGTGCCAGCAGCCCCCTTGCGGGGCAGAGCTCCTACGAGCAGTACTTC. It translates to CASSPLAGQSSYEQYF.

The V and J genes are TRBV3-1 (or the pseudogene TRBV3-2) and TRBJ1-2; D possibly corresponds to TRBD1 (5 bases). Germline assignment: CDR1 LGHDT and CDR2 YNNKEL (reference sequence). The ends were cut back, 4 bases at V and 4 bases at J, with 16 bases in the middle. There are 15 residues in the CDR3. The CDR3, as DNA: TGTGCCAGCAGCCCCACGAGAAGAGGGGTCTATGGCTACACCTTC. It encodes CASSPTRRGVYGYTF.

J is TRBJ2-7 and V is TRBV7-2; D ambiguous. Germline V gene sequence: CDR1 SGHTA, CDR2 FQGNSA. V gave up 4 bases and J gave up 4 bases, with 11 bases separating them. The CDR3 is 13 amino acids. The chain's CDR3 is CASSSPPKYEQYF. The DNA of the CDR3 is TGTGCCAGCAGCTCCCCGCCTAAATACGAGCAGTACTTC. Based on the CDR3 plus reference TRBV7-2 and TRBJ2-7, the full variable domain is GAGVSQSPSNKVTEKGKDVELRCDPISGHTALYWYRQSLGQGLEFLIYFQGNSAPDKSGLPSDRFSAERTGGSVSTLTIQRTQQEDSAVYLCASSSPPKYEQYFGPGTRLTVT.

V and J are TRBV28 and TRBJ2-7; TRBD1 might be the D (6 bases). There are 13 residues in the CDR3. The germline gives CDR1 MDHEN, CDR2 SYDVKM. With 3 bases removed from V and 3 bases from J, the gap between germline ends came to 9 bases. In nucleotides, the CDR3 is TGTGCCAGCAGTTTTGACAGGTTCTACGAGCAGTACTTC. It yields the protein CASSFDRFYEQYF.

The CDR3 bases are TGCGCCAGCAGCCACCCTATAGTGGGCGGCACTGAAGCTTTCTTT. Translating it yields CASSHPIVGGTEAFF. V and J are TRBV4-1 and TRBJ1-1; D not certain. The germline CDR1 and CDR2 sequences are MGHRA and YSYEKL. The CDR3 is made up of 15 amino acids. V shed 3 bases and J shed 4 bases, with 15 bases lying between them.

The chain combines TRBV6-6 with TRBJ1-2, with 10 bases aligning to TRBD1. Germline V gives CDR1 MNHNY, CDR2 SVGAGI (reference sequence). Germline trimming cut 6 bases from V and 6 bases from J; bases unmatched to any gene: 10. CDR3 size: 15 residues. CDR3 nucleotides: TGTGCCAGCAGCCCCACTAGGACAGGGGGGGATGGCTACACCTTC. It codes for CASSPTRTGGDGYTF.

The V gene is TRBV3-1 (or the pseudogene TRBV3-2), the J gene TRBJ1-1; D is possibly TRBD1 (6 bases). The CDR3 loop spans 15 amino acids. Looked up from germline, CDR1 is LGHDT and CDR2 is YNNKEL (reference sequence). V lost 0 bases to trimming and J lost 5 bases, with 13 bases between them. DNA for the CDR3: TGTGCCAGCAGCCAAGATTGGGGGCTGCAGACTGAAGCTTTCTTT. It is translated as CASSQDWGLQTEAFF.

The chain uses TRBV30 and TRBJ1-6, with D unresolved. Trimming shortened V by 0 bases and J by 0 bases, and 12 bases separated the two germline ends. This CDR3 has 17 amino acids. The germline CDR1 and CDR2 sequences are GTSNPN and SVGIG (reference sequence). CDR3 sequence: CAWSVEGKSSYNSPLHF. The CDR3 DNA is TGTGCCTGGAGTGTAGAGGGAAAAAGCTCCTATAATTCACCCCTCCACTTT.

The genes are TRBV28 and TRBJ1-1; D is perhaps TRBD1 (6 bases). The CDR3 contains 15 residues. The V and J ends lost 6 bases and 2 bases respectively, with 16 bases between them. Germline CDR1 reads MDHEN; CDR2 reads SYDVKM. The CDR3 sequence is CASSLAGHPNTEAFF. The CDR3 coding sequence is TGTGCCAGCAGCCTTGCGGGACACCCAAACACTGAAGCTTTCTTT.

The V and J genes are TRBV29-1 and TRBJ1-2, with D hard to call. CDR3 length: 10 residues. The germline gives CDR1 SQVTM, CDR2 ANQGSEA. V lost 4 bases to trimming and J lost 6 bases, with 6 bases between them. Here the CDR3 DNA reads TGCAGCGTTGGAACGGATGGCTACACCTTC. Translating gives CSVGTDGYTF.

The chain employs TRBV19 and TRBJ1-4; 7 bases are shared with TRBD1. Trimming at V came to 5 bases and at J to 1 base, leaving 4 bases not matched to a gene. The CDR3 runs to 15 residues. Germline CDR1 LNHDA, CDR2 SQIVND (reference sequence). CDR3 DNA: TGTGCCAGTAGTCGACAGGGAGGAACTAATGAAAAACTGTTTTTT. This gives the protein CASSRQGGTNEKLFF.

The chain links TRBV6-5 to TRBJ1-2; tentative D call: TRBD1 (6 bases). Germline CDR1 is MNHEY and CDR2 is SVGAGI. The V end was cut by 5 bases, the J end by 4 bases, with 14 bases between. The CDR3 loop spans 14 amino acids. CDR3 region: CASSPRRGGYGYTF. The CDR3 DNA is TGTGCCAGCAGTCCACGTCGAGGGGGCTATGGCTACACCTTC.

This chain connects TRBV15 to TRBJ1-1, with 8 bases matching TRBD1. After removal of 4 bases from V and 7 bases from J, the junction contained 11 bases not matched to a gene. The CDR3 consists of 15 residues. Germline V gives CDR1 LNHNV, CDR2 YYDKDF (reference sequence). The DNA of the CDR3 is TGTGCCACCAGCACAAGGCAGGGGGCGCAGATTGAAGCTTTCTTT. It specifies CATSTRQGAQIEAFF.

The J gene is TRBJ2-3, the V gene TRBV3-1 (or the pseudogene TRBV3-2), with D possibly called TRBD1 or TRBD2 (6 bases each). With 1 base removed from V and 2 bases from J, the gap between germline ends came to 19 bases. Germline CDR1 LGHDT, CDR2 YNNKEL (reference sequence). The CDR3 totals 18 residues. CDR3 in amino acids: CASSQAFSGGGATDTQYF. CDR3 in DNA: TGTGCCAGCAGCCAAGCATTCTCCGGGGGCGGGGCCACAGATACGCAGTATTTT.

The CDR3 DNA sequence: TGTGCCAGTAATCCGGACAGTCTCGGCGGGGAGCTGTTTTTT. Amino acids: CASNPDSLGGELFF. The chain is built from TRBV19 and TRBJ2-2, with D perhaps TRBD1 (6 bases). Germline V CDR1 and CDR2: LNHDA, SQIVND (reference sequence). CDR3 size: 14 residues. V was clipped by 7 bases and J by 7 bases, with 16 bases between them.

The V and J genes are TRBV7-2 and TRBJ2-5, with TRBD2 matching 8 bases. This CDR3 has 18 residues. In germline, CDR1 is SGHTA, CDR2 FQGNSA. Losses at the gene ends were 2 bases for V and 5 bases for J; bases not matched to a gene: 16. The CDR3 DNA is TGTGCCAGCAGCTTACGACCCCTCGGGGGGGCTGACGGGGAGACCCAGTACTTC. Its translation is CASSLRPLGGADGETQYF.

The V gene is TRBV11-2, the J gene TRBJ1-2, with D hard to call. Germline loops: CDR1 SGHAT, CDR2 FQNNGV. The V end lost 5 bases, the J end lost 5 bases, and 6 bases lay between the germline ends. The CDR3 spans 11 residues. The CDR3 bases are TGTGCCAGCAGCGCGACTTATGGCTACACCTTC. Its protein is CASSATYGYTF.

The chain joins TRBV6-5 to TRBJ2-7; D unclear. The CDR3 runs to 14 residues. V was clipped by 5 bases and J by 6 bases, with 17 bases between them. CDR1 and CDR2 from the germline V gene are MNHEY and SVGAGI. CDR3 region: CASSNPQSLGEQYF. As DNA, the CDR3 is TGTGCCAGCAGTAACCCACAGAGCCTGGGCGAGCAGTACTTC.

The J gene is TRBJ1-1, the V gene TRBV5-8, with D uncertain. The V gene's germline CDR1 is SGHTS and CDR2 YDEGEE. CDR3 length: 13 amino acids. V lost 3 bases to trimming and J lost 7 bases, with 13 bases between them. CDR3 region: CASSWGSLGEAFF. CDR3 DNA: TGTGCCAGCAGCTGGGGTTCGTTAGGTGAAGCTTTCTTT.